These 20 T cell receptor beta chains originate from one sample sequenced in a study of vaccination and CD4 T cells after COVID-19. Their cognate antigens are unknown. Cultured CD4+ T cell DNA underwent sequencing with the Oncomine TCR Beta short-read assay. Each CDR3 protein is one row after TCRdb ran MiXCR on the PCR reads. The data hold about 7,600 distinct CDR3 sequences, with 20% observed a single time. Treatment noted: approximately 9-day PBMC culture with coronavirus spike peptide pools or control peptides (ViraFEST assay). Sequencing was performed on CD4+ T cells from blood, cultured in vitro, taken after SARS-CoV-2 vaccination. The receptors stem from a human donor who had recovered from COVID-19.

This sequence joins TRBV19 and TRBJ1-5; 7 bases are shared with TRBD1. The V segment lost 5 bases and the J segment 7 bases; nucleotides outside the gene matches: 11. The CDR3 runs 15 residues. Germline V lookup: CDR1 LNHDA, CDR2 SQIVND (reference sequence). The chain's CDR3 is CASSWDRHTGQPQHF. The CDR3 DNA reads as TGTGCCAGTAGTTGGGACAGACATACGGGACAGCCCCAGCATTTT.

By share, this clonotype ranks as medium-sized. The V gene is TRBV27, the J gene TRBJ2-7; the D call may be TRBD1 or TRBD2 (5 bases each). From germline, CDR1 is MNHEY and CDR2 SMNVEV (reference sequence). The V gene lost 6 bases and the J gene lost 6 bases, with 12 bases spanning the gap. CDR3 length: 12 residues. The CDR3 sequence is CASSHERGEQYF. In DNA, the CDR3 is TGTGCCAGCAGCCACGAGAGGGGCGAGCAGTACTTC.

The V call is TRBV19, the J call TRBJ2-3; 10 bases are shared with TRBD2. The J segment lost 5 bases and the V segment lost 2 bases, leaving 4 bases of the junction unmatched. The CDR3 consists of 15 residues. Looked up from germline, CDR1 is LNHDA and CDR2 is SQIVND (reference sequence). The CDR3 DNA follows: TGTGCCAGTAGTATACTAGCGGGAGTGGTAGATACGCAGTATTTT. This codes for CASSILAGVVDTQYF.

The chain has TRBV28 and TRBJ1-2; no clear D. Germline values: CDR1 MDHEN, CDR2 SYDVKM. Trimming left V 4 bases short and J 4 bases short, with 13 bases between. The CDR3 spans 14 residues. This CDR3 is CASSSLGLSYGYTF. CDR3 nucleotides: TGTGCCAGCAGTTCCCTTGGACTCTCCTATGGCTACACCTTC.

The J gene is TRBJ2-3, the V gene TRBV25-1, with 15 nucleotides matching TRBD2. CDR3 length: 19 residues. From germline, CDR1 is MGHDK and CDR2 SYGVNS. V gave up 1 base and J gave up 5 bases; unmatched junction bases: 10. CDR3 nucleotides: TGTGCCAGCAGTGAATGGGGGACTAGCGGGAGGAGAATGGGAGATACGCAGTATTTT. Protein: CASSEWGTSGRRMGDTQYF.

V is TRBV10-3 and J is TRBJ2-7; 11 bases map to TRBD2. Germline CDR1 is ENHRY and CDR2 is SYGVKD. V lost 6 bases and J lost 5; bases outside the gene matches: 3. The CDR3 contains 13 residues. In DNA form, the CDR3 reads TGTGCCATCAGGACTAGCGGGAACGACGAGCAGTACTTC. It codes for CAIRTSGNDEQYF.

The rearrangement joins TRBV24-1 to TRBJ2-3, with 8 positions matching TRBD1. Trimming cost V 4 bases and J 6 bases; bases outside gene matches: 14. This CDR3 is built from 17 residues. CDR1 is KGHDR, CDR2 SFDVKD, per germline. Here the CDR3 reads CATSEGTGRGQADTQYF. In DNA, the CDR3 is TGTGCCACCAGTGAAGGGACAGGACGGGGTCAGGCTGATACGCAGTATTTT.

The chain couples TRBV10-3 to TRBJ2-7, with unresolved D. There are 18 residues in the CDR3. Trimming left V 9 bases short and J 1 base short, with 28 bases between. The germline V gene has CDR1 ENHRY and CDR2 SYGVKD. This CDR3 is CAIQRASSLSVPSYEQYF. In DNA form, the CDR3 reads TGTGCCATTCAAAGAGCCAGCAGTTTATCAGTACCATCCTACGAGCAGTACTTC.

The chain carries TRBV5-1 and TRBJ2-5; 8 nucleotides match TRBD2. The V gene end was trimmed by 2 bases and the J gene end by 4 bases; junction bases not matched to a gene: 7. The CDR3 is 15 residues long. Germline-derived CDR1 and CDR2 are SGHRS and YFSETQ. CDR3 amino acids: CASSFLGLVIETQYF. CDR3 nucleotide sequence: TGCGCCAGCAGCTTCTTGGGACTAGTGATAGAGACCCAGTACTTC. Full variable domain (outside the CDR3, taken from reference TRBV5-1 and TRBJ2-5): KAGVTQTPRYLIKTRGQQVTLSCSPISGHRSVSWYQQTPGQGLQFLFEYFSETQRNKGNFPGRFSGRQFSNSRSEMNVSTLELGDSALYLCASSFLGLVIETQYFGPGTRLLVL.

The rearrangement links TRBV6-5 to TRBJ2-2, with D tentatively TRBD2 (6 bases). The CDR3 contains 16 residues. Trimming stripped 0 bases from V and 1 base from J, with 9 bases between. The germline gives CDR1 MNHEY, CDR2 SVGAGI. CDR3 sequence: CASSYSRRGNTGELFF. Here the CDR3 DNA reads TGTGCCAGCAGTTACTCTAGGAGGGGGAACACCGGGGAGCTGTTTTTT.

The chain uses TRBV10-3 and TRBJ1-1; unclear D gene. Per the germline V gene, CDR1 is ENHRY and CDR2 is SYGVKD. The CDR3 covers 12 residues. V was trimmed by 0 bases and J by 8 bases, leaving 7 bases between them. In DNA, the CDR3 is TGTGCCATCAGTGAGTCGGGCGGAGAAGCTTTCTTT. Protein product: CAISESGGEAFF.

The gene calls are TRBV4-1 and TRBJ1-6; D is perhaps TRBD1 (6 bases). V shed 1 base and J shed 7 bases, with 8 bases lying between them. The germline CDR1 and CDR2 sequences are MGHRA and YSYEKL. The CDR3 has 14 amino acids. In DNA, the CDR3 is TGCGCCAGCAGCCAAGGGACAGAGAATTCACCCCTCCACTTT. Amino acids: CASSQGTENSPLHF.

The chain employs TRBV10-1 and TRBJ1-5; tentative D call: TRBD1 (6 bases). The CDR3 is 14 amino acids. V lost 2 bases and J 4 bases, leaving 9 bases between the germline ends. Germline loops: CDR1 WNHNN, CDR2 SYGVQD (reference sequence). The CDR3 DNA reads as TGCGCCAGCAGTGAGGGCACAGGGAATCAGCCCCAGCATTTT. Amino acid sequence: CASSEGTGNQPQHF.

The rearrangement joins TRBV20-1 to TRBJ2-3, with 8 bases that match TRBD2. Unmatched junction bases numbered 10, after V lost 2 bases and J lost 6 bases. Germline loops: CDR1 DFQATT, CDR2 SNEGSKA (reference sequence). There are 15 residues in the CDR3. CDR3 sequence (DNA): TGCAGTGCTAGATCCAGCGGGAGTGTTAGCGATACGCAGTATTTT. Translating gives CSARSSGSVSDTQYF.

This clonotype was seen only a few times. The rearrangement uses TRBV14 and TRBJ1-6; unclear D gene. With 0 bases removed from V and 8 bases from J, the gap between germline ends came to 11 bases. The CDR3 has 15 amino acids. The germline V gene encodes CDR1 SGHDN and CDR2 FVKESK. The CDR3 DNA is TGTGCCAGCAGCCAAGATGGGCCCTCCTATTCACCCCTCCACTTT. Protein: CASSQDGPSYSPLHF.

In its sample, this clonotype was seen once. This may arise from a read error, as a much more abundant clone is one base away. This chain uses TRBV20-1 with TRBJ1-6; no definite D call. Germline-derived CDR1 and CDR2 are DFQATT and SNEGSKA (reference sequence). This CDR3 is 15 amino acids long. The CDR3 DNA reads TGCTGTGCTAGAGAGGCGGGTTCGGGTAATTCACCCCTCCACTTT. Amino acids: CCAREAGSGNSPLHF.

In nucleotides, the CDR3 is TGTGCCAGCAGTTTATTTAGTCACTACGAGCAGTACTTC. This translates into CASSLFSHYEQYF. V is TRBV28 and J is TRBJ2-7; D is ambiguous. This CDR3 has 13 residues. V lost 1 base to trimming and J lost 3 bases, with 7 bases between them. Germline assignment: CDR1 MDHEN and CDR2 SYDVKM.

By sample share, this clonotype is medium-sized (0.01 to 0.1%). The genes are TRBV20-1 and TRBJ2-7; 14 bases align to TRBD2. Trimming at V came to 0 bases and at J to 3 bases, leaving 4 bases not matched to a gene. Germline CDR1 and CDR2: DFQATT and SNEGSKA (reference sequence). The CDR3 runs to 16 residues. The CDR3 spells CSARDPGTSGSYEQYF. CDR3 DNA: TGCAGTGCTAGAGATCCCGGGACTAGCGGGAGCTACGAGCAGTACTTC.

The V gene is TRBV24-1, the J gene TRBJ2-3; 11 bases match TRBD1. The CDR3 covers 16 residues. Germline-derived CDR1 and CDR2 are KGHDR and SFDVKD. Trimming cost V 2 bases and J 6 bases; bases outside gene matches: 6. CDR3 bases: TGTGCCACCAGTGATTGGGGACAGGGGGGTGTCGATACGCAGTATTTT. It specifies CATSDWGQGGVDTQYF.

The chain has TRBV7-9 and TRBJ2-1; 8 nucleotides match TRBD1. CDR1 and CDR2 (germline): SEHNR, FQNEAQ (reference sequence). The CDR3 totals 20 residues. Trimming removed 4 bases from V and 1 base from J; junction bases left unmatched: 18. The CDR3 bases are TGTGCCAGCAGCTACATGGGCAGGGGGCTTACGATCGGTTCCTACAATGAGCAGTTCTTC. Translation gives CASSYMGRGLTIGSYNEQFF.